This T cell receptor beta chain appears in the sequencing data of a study of post-analysis software for immune sequencing data. Looking at the study overall: The disease courses covered relapsing-remitting, secondary progressive and progressive-relapsing multiple sclerosis.

For this clonotype: The antigen is not known.

General study results and limits: Strong co-clustering by F measure was seen for same-batch samples. Included in a set of about 5 TRBV segments more frequent in patients than controls were TRBV5-6, TRBV5-1 and TRBV20-1. Relative to controls, patients with multiple sclerosis showed significantly lower normalized Chao1 diversity.

TCR beta libraries were prepared from cDNA with unique molecular identifiers. Input populations of 1 to 10 million T cells gave rise to approximately 500,000 cDNA molecules. TCRdb independently ran MiXCR on the PCR reads; one entry per CDR3 protein. The sample includes around 770,000 distinct CDR3 sequences, 46% of them seen just once. CDR1 SEHNR and CDR2 FQNEAQ come from the germline V gene (reference sequence). The V end lost 7 bases, the J end lost 5 bases, and 12 bases lay between the germline ends. CDR3 length: 13 residues. This TCR was recovered from a girl aged 10-17 years with multiple sclerosis. Source material: blood. The gene calls are TRBV7-9 and TRBJ1-5; D not certain. The CDR3 loop is CASTEGEYQPQHF. The CDR3 nucleotides read TGTGCCAGCACGGAGGGCGAGTATCAGCCCCAGCATTTT.